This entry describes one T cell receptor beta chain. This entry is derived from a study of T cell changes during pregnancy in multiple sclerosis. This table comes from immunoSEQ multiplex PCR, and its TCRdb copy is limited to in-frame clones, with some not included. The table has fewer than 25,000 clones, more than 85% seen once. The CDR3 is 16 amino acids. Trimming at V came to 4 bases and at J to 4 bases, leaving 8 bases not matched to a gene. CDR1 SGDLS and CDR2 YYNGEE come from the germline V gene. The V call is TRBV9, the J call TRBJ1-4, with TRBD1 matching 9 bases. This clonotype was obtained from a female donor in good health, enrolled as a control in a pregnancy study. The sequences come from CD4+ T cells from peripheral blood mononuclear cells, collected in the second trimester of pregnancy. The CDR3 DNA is TGTGCCAGCAGCCTCGCCGTGGGACAGGGTAATGAAAAACTGTTTTTT. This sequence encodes CASSLAVGQGNEKLFF.